The 22 T cell receptor beta chains reported below all come from one sample, sequenced in a study of T cells in Graves' hyperthyroidism and ophthalmopathy. There were TCR beta CDR3 regions amplified from RNA transcripts. Researchers ran a first-round RT-PCR on the TCR CDR3 using the HTBI primer set. TCRdb reanalysed the multiplex PCR reads using MiXCR and keeps one entry per CDR3 protein. The sample consists of 600,000 or so distinct CDR3 sequences, around 15% of them appearing once. The sequenced material came from blood. The receptor source for this set is a woman aged 30 to 39 with Graves' hyperthyroidism.

The chain links TRBV2 to TRBJ2-5, with a tentative D call TRBD2 (6 bases). CDR3 length: 15 residues. The V end lost 4 bases, the J end lost 2 bases, and 14 bases lay between the germline ends. CDR1 SNHLY and CDR2 FYNNEI come from the germline V gene. CDR3 sequence: CASSGKKGRQETQYF. CDR3 in DNA: TGTGCCAGCAGTGGTAAGAAAGGGAGGCAAGAGACCCAGTACTTC.

This clonotype was recorded many times. The gene calls are TRBV11-2 and TRBJ2-3; TRBD2 agrees at 8 bases. V lost 2 bases to trimming and J lost 5 bases; unmatched junction nucleotides: 6. CDR1 is SGHAT, CDR2 FQNNGV, per germline. The CDR3 consists of 15 residues. CDR3 sequence reads: CASSLTGGGGDTQYF. CDR3 sequence (DNA): TGTGCCAGCAGCTTAACGGGAGGGGGTGGAGATACGCAGTATTTT.

V usage is TRBV19 and J usage is TRBJ2-3; TRBD2 matches 7 bases. The CDR3 runs 18 residues. The V segment lost 0 bases and the J segment 2 bases; nucleotides outside the gene matches: 11. CDR1 LNHDA and CDR2 SQIVND come from the germline V gene (reference sequence). The CDR3 spells CASSIDLTRAGITDTQYF. CDR3 nucleotides: TGTGCCAGTAGTATAGACCTAACCAGAGCGGGAATCACAGATACGCAGTATTTT.

The J gene is TRBJ1-6, the V gene TRBV30, with 9 bases fitting TRBD1. CDR1 and CDR2 from the germline V gene are GTSNPN and SVGIG (reference sequence). This CDR3 comprises 14 residues. Trimming cost V 4 bases and J 7 bases; bases outside gene matches: 5. CDR3 DNA sequence: TGTGCCTGGATGACAGGGGGGATAAATTCACCCCTCCACTTT. It translates to CAWMTGGINSPLHF.

This clonotype came up a few times. J is TRBJ2-3 and V is TRBV5-5, with D uncertain. Looked up from germline, CDR1 is SGHKS and CDR2 is YYEKEE (reference sequence). The CDR3 length is 16 residues. V dropped 0 bases and J dropped 4 bases, with 15 bases sitting between them. CDR3 amino acids: CASSLGGNDRADTQYF. The CDR3 DNA follows: TGTGCCAGCAGCTTGGGGGGAAACGACCGGGCAGATACGCAGTATTTT.

The CDR3 DNA sequence: TGTGCCTGGGGGGCTCACCACGAGCAGTACTTC. Protein product: CAWGAHHEQYF. The rearrangement links TRBV30 to TRBJ2-7; D might be TRBD1 (5 bases). Per the germline V gene, CDR1 is GTSNPN and CDR2 is SVGIG (reference sequence). This CDR3 has 11 amino acids. V was trimmed by 5 bases and J by 5 bases, leaving 10 bases between them.

A remark on this clonotype: A much larger clone differs by one base, so this may be a read error. This sequence joins TRBV29-1 and TRBJ1-1; perhaps TRBD1 as D (5 bases). The germline gives CDR1 SQVTM, CDR2 ANQGSEA. This CDR3 has 13 amino acids. The chain's CDR3 is CTYSEGKTAEAFF. The CDR3, as DNA: TGCACCTATTCGGAGGGGAAAACCGCTGAAGCTTTCTTT.

This clonotype was observed at least ten times. CDR3 bases: TGTGCCAGCACCCCACGAACAAGGCAGCCCCAGCATTTT. Amino acids: CASTPRTRQPQHF. The V and J genes are TRBV2 and TRBJ1-5, with no clear D. Per germline, CDR1 SNHLY and CDR2 FYNNEI. V shed 7 bases and J shed 7 bases, with 14 bases lying between them. The CDR3 runs 13 residues.

The sample holds many counts of this clonotype. V is TRBV28 and J is TRBJ1-5; tentative D call: TRBD1 (5 bases). V was shortened by 2 bases and J by 3 bases, with 11 bases between the two germline ends. In germline, CDR1 is MDHEN, CDR2 SYDVKM. The CDR3 is 15 residues long. CDR3 DNA sequence: TGTGCCAGCAGTTTACAGGGACGGGTCAATCAGCCCCAGCATTTT. Its translation: CASSLQGRVNQPQHF.

This chain links TRBV20-1 with TRBJ2-1, with TRBD2 identical over 10 bases. The CDR3 length is 13 residues. Trimming at V came to 6 bases and at J to 6 bases, leaving 5 bases not matched to a gene. Per the germline V gene, CDR1 is DFQATT and CDR2 is SNEGSKA (reference sequence). The CDR3 bases are TGCAGTGCGGAAGCGGGAGGGGTCAATGAGCAGTTCTTC. Translating it yields CSAEAGGVNEQFF.

The sample holds many counts of this clonotype. The chain employs TRBV28 and TRBJ2-7; tentatively, D is TRBD1 or TRBD2 (5 bases each). CDR1 and CDR2 from the germline V gene are MDHEN and SYDVKM. With 4 bases removed from V and 7 bases from J, the gap between germline ends came to 23 bases. This CDR3 is 16 amino acids long. CDR3 in DNA: TGTGCCAGCAGTTCGACACGGGACGCCGGCCTATTGGAGCAGTACTTC. Its translation: CASSSTRDAGLLEQYF.

This chain links TRBV10-3 with TRBJ2-4; possibly TRBD1 for D (5 bases). The germline V gene encodes CDR1 ENHRY and CDR2 SYGVKD. The CDR3 length is 18 residues. The V end was cut by 0 bases, the J end by 0 bases, with 15 bases between. CDR3 sequence: CAISESVGVTLAKNIQYF. CDR3 bases: TGTGCCATCAGTGAGTCGGTAGGGGTTACCCTAGCCAAAAACATTCAGTACTTC.

This clonotype has a handful of counts. The CDR3 sequence is CASSPPDRGTNEKLFF. CDR3 DNA: TGTGCCAGCAGCCCTCCGGACAGGGGAACTAATGAAAAACTGTTTTTT. This chain uses TRBV7-9 with TRBJ1-4; 9 bases line up with TRBD1. This CDR3 region has 16 residues. J lost 1 base, V lost 5 bases, and 5 bases had no gene match. Germline V CDR1 and CDR2: SEHNR, FQNEAQ (reference sequence). Full variable domain (remainder filled in from reference TRBV7-9 and TRBJ1-4): DTGVSQNPRHKITKRGQNVTFRCDPISEHNRLYWYRQTLGQGPEFLTYFQNEAQLEKSRLLSDRFSAERPKGSFSTLEIQRTEQGDSAMYLCASSPPDRGTNEKLFFGSGTQLSVL.

This clonotype has at least ten counts. The CDR3 bases are TGTGCCAGCAGAAGAGTGGGAGATACGCAGTATTTT. Translation: CASRRVGDTQYF. V usage is TRBV11-2 and J usage is TRBJ2-3; D is uncertain. Between the trimmed V and J ends, which lost 6 bases and 5 bases, there was a span of 9 bases. CDR1 is SGHAT and CDR2 is FQNNGV in the germline V gene. The CDR3 loop spans 12 amino acids.

In its sample, this clonotype was seen many times. The V gene is TRBV2, the J gene TRBJ1-1; no reliable D call. The germline CDR1 and CDR2 sequences are SNHLY and FYNNEI. CDR3 length equals 9 residues. V was pared by 6 bases and J by 6 bases, with 2 bases between. CDR3 DNA: TGTGCCAGCAGGCCTGAAGCTTTCTTT. Protein: CASRPEAFF.

V and J are TRBV28 and TRBJ1-4, with a possible D match to TRBD1 (6 bases). Germline V CDR1 and CDR2: MDHEN, SYDVKM. The CDR3 is 14 residues long. V shed 6 bases and J shed 10 bases, with 18 bases lying between them. CDR3 protein: CASSFPGEDGKLFF. The CDR3 nucleotides read TGTGCCAGCAGCTTTCCAGGGGAAGATGGAAAACTGTTTTTT.

This clonotype was detected many times. The V call is TRBV12-3 or TRBV12-4, the J call TRBJ2-7, with D possibly called TRBD1 or TRBD2 (7 bases each). The CDR3 is made up of 14 amino acids. V was clipped by 5 bases and J by 2 bases, with 13 bases between them. CDR3 region: CASSQGGMPYEQYF. CDR3 bases: TGTGCCAGCAGTCAGGGGGGGATGCCCTACGAGCAGTACTTC.

This clonotype was detected only a few times. V gene TRBV7-2 combines with J gene TRBJ2-2, with D unclear. Germline V gene data show CDR1 as SGHTA and CDR2 as FQGNSA. V was pared by 6 bases and J by 2 bases, with 10 bases between. The CDR3 has 14 amino acids. The CDR3 DNA is TGTGCCAGCAGGCCCGGGCCCAACACCGGGGAGCTGTTTTTT. Translated, it gives CASRPGPNTGELFF.

This clonotype has a handful of counts. This CDR3 reads CASSQGGGSTDTQYF. The DNA of the CDR3 is TGCGCCAGCAGCCAAGGCGGAGGGAGCACAGATACGCAGTATTTT. The chain employs TRBV4-1 and TRBJ2-3; TRBD2 is a possible D gene (6 bases). CDR1 MGHRA and CDR2 YSYEKL come from the germline V gene. V lost 1 base to trimming and J lost 0 bases, with 8 bases between them. The CDR3 loop spans 15 amino acids.

This clonotype was seen at least ten times. The chain has TRBV30 and TRBJ1-2; D is uncertain. This CDR3 region has 11 residues. The germline CDR1 and CDR2 sequences are GTSNPN and SVGIG (reference sequence). V was clipped by 1 base and J by 6 bases, with 6 bases between them. CDR3 loop: CAWSARHGYTF. The DNA of the CDR3 is TGTGCCTGGAGTGCTCGGCATGGCTACACCTTC.

Comments on this clonotype: A much larger clone lies one base from this, so it may be a read error. The J gene is TRBJ2-7, the V gene TRBV7-9; D could derive from TRBD1 or TRBD2 (5 bases each). The CDR3 extends over 16 amino acids. Germline CDR1 is SEHNR and CDR2 is FQNEAQ (reference sequence). DNA for the CDR3: TGTGCCAGCAGCTTAGGGCGAGGGGTCAACTCCCACGAGCAGTACTTC. This sequence encodes CASSLGRGVNSHEQYF. Based on the CDR3 plus reference TRBV7-9 and TRBJ2-7, the full variable domain is DTGVSQNPRHKITKRGQNVTFRCDPISEHNRLYWYRQTLGQGPEFLTYFQNEAQLEKSRLLSDRFSAERPKGSFSTLEIQRTEQGDSAMYLCASSLGRGVNSHEQYFGPGTRLTVT.

J is TRBJ2-1 and V is TRBV11-2; 10 bases fit TRBD2. The CDR3 consists of 16 residues. The V and J ends lost 3 bases and 5 bases, in that order; junction bases with no gene match: 7. Germline V gives CDR1 SGHAT, CDR2 FQNNGV. In DNA, the CDR3 is TGTGCCAGCAGCTTCACCACTAGCGGGATTAACAATGAGCAGTTCTTC. It is translated as CASSFTTSGINNEQFF.